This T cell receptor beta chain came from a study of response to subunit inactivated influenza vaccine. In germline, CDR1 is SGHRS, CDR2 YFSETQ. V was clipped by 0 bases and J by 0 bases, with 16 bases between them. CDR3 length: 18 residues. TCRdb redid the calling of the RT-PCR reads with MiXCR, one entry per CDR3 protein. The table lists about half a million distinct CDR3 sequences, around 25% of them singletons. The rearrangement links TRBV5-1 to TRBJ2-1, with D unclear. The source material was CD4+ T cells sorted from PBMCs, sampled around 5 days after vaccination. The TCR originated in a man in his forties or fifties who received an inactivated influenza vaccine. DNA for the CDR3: TGCGCCAGCAGCTTGGATGGCAGACCGCCGGCCTCCTACAATGAGCAGTTCTTC. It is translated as CASSLDGRPPASYNEQFF.